The clone carrying this T cell receptor (beta chain) was seen a single time. Its target is not known. The record originates from a study of cytomegalovirus exposure and HLA in healthy donors. Study-level results: Researchers catalogued over 150 TCR beta chains as cytomegalovirus-associated. Specificity of a few CMV-associated chains for CMV antigens was verified in vitro. The majority of TCR sequences were rare, yet some public TCRs appeared in many donors.

The donors were members of the validation cohort, which comprised about 130 subjects and was separate from the first cohort of 666 subjects. This CDR3 region has 14 residues. Germline V gene sequence: CDR1 MNHNS, CDR2 SASEGT. Germline trimming cut 4 bases from V and 3 bases from J; bases unmatched to any gene: 5. Libraries were prepared by immunoSEQ multiplex PCR; TCRdb keeps only in-frame clonotypes and omits some of them. This sample has about 120,000 clones, with 85% to 90% found just once. The rearrangement links TRBV6-1 to TRBJ1-1; 7 bases are a match to TRBD1. Sequencing used PBMCs. This TCR came from a woman under 30 in good health and CMV-seronegative. CDR3 nucleotides: TGTGCCAGCAGTGTTGGAGGGGGCGACACTGAAGCTTTCTTT. Translation gives CASSVGGGDTEAFF.